This T cell receptor (beta chain) was obtained from a study of T-cell reconstitution after alpha-beta-depleted transplantation in children. Germline V gene lookup returns CDR1 DFQATT and CDR2 SNEGSKA (reference sequence). With 6 bases removed from V and 7 bases from J, the gap between germline ends came to 12 bases. The CDR3 has 11 amino acids. Preparing the TCRbeta library involved the use of unique molecular identifiers. Via MiXCR, TCRdb re-called the PCR reads, giving one row per CDR3 protein. The sample lists about 350,000 distinct CDR3 sequences; roughly 15% were seen once. This TCR was recovered from a human donor who donated a stem cell graft to a child with Fanconi anemia. This chain connects TRBV20-1 to TRBJ1-1; D remains unclear. The sequenced sample was PBMCs, obtained from the stem cell graft. The CDR3 is CSALEWNEAFF. The CDR3 DNA follows: TGCAGTGCGCTTGAGTGGAATGAAGCTTTCTTT.